The clone carrying this T cell receptor beta chain was counted only a few times. Antigen specificity is unknown. The data are from a study of beta chain features in type 1 diabetes. Findings and caveats of the study: Reduced insertions and increased deletions marked VDJ junctions in type 1 diabetes patients. A potential influence of HLA type upon TCRB rearrangement remained unresolved herein.

V was pared by 4 bases and J by 5 bases, with 3 bases of the junction left unmatched. This CDR3 has 15 residues. The germline CDR1 and CDR2 sequences are MNHEY and SVGAGI. Each of the CD4+ naive, central memory, regulatory and stem cell-like memory populations was sorted via CD45RO/CCR7/CD25/CD127/CD95/CD27. Sequenced material consisted of expressed TCRB transcripts (all of the isolated RNA was reverse transcribed). Sequencing was performed with immunoSEQ multiplex PCR; in TCRdb, only in-frame clones are kept and a portion is missing. The sample consists of approximately 40,000 clones, about half of them appearing once.

Sequencing was performed on stem cell memory CD4+ T cells from blood. The chain uses TRBV6-5 and TRBJ2-2; 11 bases match TRBD1. The sequence was obtained from a woman aged 25 to 45 in good health. In DNA form, the CDR3 reads TGTGCCAGCAGTTCGGACAGGGGGCTTACCGGGGAGCTGTTTTTT. Protein product: CASSSDRGLTGELFF.